Listed here are 12 T cell receptor beta chains from one sample, sequenced in a study of cytomegalovirus exposure and HLA in healthy donors. 13 Jbeta primers and 60 Vbeta primers were used for the PCR. Generated by immunoSEQ multiplex PCR, the TCRdb table keeps only in-frame clones and is missing some. The table includes about 140,000 clones, roughly four fifths detected once. The sequenced sample was PBMCs. The receptors here all came from a man aged 18-30 years in good health and CMV-seropositive.

This rearrangement joins TRBV10-2 to TRBJ2-3; D is possibly TRBD2 (6 bases). The length of the CDR3 is 15 residues. The germline CDR1 and CDR2 sequences are WSHSY and SAAADI. Trimming shortened V by 4 bases and J by 1 base, and 12 bases separated the two germline ends. The CDR3 protein is CASSGSGLGTDTQYF. DNA of the CDR3: TGCGCCAGCAGTGGAAGCGGGTTGGGCACAGATACGCAGTATTTT.

This chain uses TRBV18 with TRBJ2-7; 11 nucleotides line up with TRBD2. Trimming took 2 bases from V and 4 from J; bases not matched to a gene: 4. The length of the CDR3 is 15 residues. Germline V gene data show CDR1 as KGHSH and CDR2 as LQKENI. CDR3 nucleotides: TGTGCCAGCTCACCAGTCTTAGCGGGAGGGTACGAGCAGTACTTC. Amino acids: CASSPVLAGGYEQYF.

The CDR3 bases are TGTGCCAGCAGTACATTAGCATACGATGAGCAGTTCTTC. It specifies CASSTLAYDEQFF. This chain uses TRBV2 with TRBJ2-1; D is unclear. This CDR3 contains 13 residues. Per germline, CDR1 SNHLY and CDR2 FYNNEI. V lost 5 bases and J lost 8, with 13 bases in between.

The CDR3 reads CASSIVDRGLWTEAFF. Written as DNA, the CDR3 is TGTGCCAGCAGTATCGTCGACAGGGGGTTATGGACTGAAGCTTTCTTT. V is TRBV21-1 and J is TRBJ1-1; the table gives TRBD1 as D, unverified against the DNA. TRBV21-1 is termed a pseudogene. The CDR3 spans 16 residues.

V is TRBV28 and J is TRBJ1-5; D is unclear. V was shortened by 7 bases and J by 4 bases, with 5 bases between the two germline ends. The CDR3 length is 11 residues. Germline V gives CDR1 MDHEN, CDR2 SYDVKM. The CDR3 DNA follows: TGTGCCAGCACCTCGAATCAGCCCCAGCATTTT. This sequence encodes CASTSNQPQHF.

The chain carries TRBV7-3 and TRBJ2-1; 11 positions agree with TRBD2. The CDR3 is made up of 16 amino acids. Germline CDR1 reads SGHTA; CDR2 reads FQGTGA. Germline trimming cut 5 bases from V and 7 bases from J; bases unmatched to any gene: 10. The CDR3 coding sequence is TGTGCCAGCAGCCCTCGCGTAGCGGGAGGGAGGAATGAGCAGTTCTTC. Translated, it gives CASSPRVAGGRNEQFF.

The J gene is TRBJ2-1, the V gene TRBV7-9; TRBD2 agrees at 7 bases. Germline CDR1 SEHNR, CDR2 FQNEAQ (reference sequence). Trimming cost V 5 bases and J 0 bases; bases outside gene matches: 7. The CDR3 extends over 16 amino acids. The CDR3 nucleotides are TGTGCCAGCAGCCCGAGACTAGCCGGCTCCTACAATGAGCAGTTCTTC. Translation: CASSPRLAGSYNEQFF.

The chain uses TRBV6-1 and TRBJ1-4; the D is unclear. The germline V gene encodes CDR1 MNHNS and CDR2 SASEGT. Between the trimmed V and J ends, which lost 6 bases and 3 bases, there was a span of 8 bases. The CDR3 is 13 residues long. The CDR3 sequence: CASRGSPNEKLFF. The CDR3 coding sequence is TGTGCCAGCAGGGGGAGCCCTAATGAAAAACTGTTTTTT.

This chain connects TRBV9 to TRBJ1-4; no definite D call. The CDR3 runs 13 residues. Germline CDR1 reads SGDLS; CDR2 reads YYNGEE. V was pared by 4 bases and J by 8 bases, with 12 bases between. CDR3 region: CASSSRGDEKLFF. CDR3 nucleotide sequence: TGTGCCAGCAGCTCCCGGGGAGACGAAAAACTGTTTTTT.

The V gene is TRBV29-1, the J gene TRBJ1-4, with TRBD1 matching 7 bases. J was trimmed by 0 bases and V by 7 bases; bases with no gene match: 5. This CDR3 comprises 14 residues. CDR1 SQVTM and CDR2 ANQGSEA come from the germline V gene. The CDR3 coding sequence is TGCAGCGCAGGGACAGTTTCAACTAATGAAAAACTGTTTTTT. Translation gives CSAGTVSTNEKLFF.

The chain joins TRBV2 to TRBJ1-2; D possibly corresponds to TRBD1 (6 bases). Germline assignment: CDR1 SNHLY and CDR2 FYNNEI. The CDR3 length is 14 residues. The V end was cut by 6 bases, the J end by 3 bases, with 14 bases between. The CDR3 is CASREQGADYGYTF. The CDR3 DNA reads TGTGCCAGCAGGGAACAGGGCGCGGACTATGGCTACACCTTC.

A single count supports this clone. The genes are TRBV28 and TRBJ2-5, with a tentative D call TRBD2 (6 bases). The CDR3 has 14 residues. The germline V gene encodes CDR1 MDHEN and CDR2 SYDVKM. Deletions cut 5 bases from V and 5 bases from J, with 15 bases between. In nucleotides, the CDR3 is TGTGCCAGCAGTACCCGGACTGGGGGGGAGACCCAGTACTTC. Translated, it gives CASSTRTGGETQYF.